What follows is one T cell receptor (beta chain) and its context. Its antigen is not identified. The data were obtained in a study of T cells after posttransplantation cyclophosphamide. The study, taken as a whole, reports: Donor CD8+ memory clones often dominated recipient blood repertoires at later times. TRB clonality was highly associated with recipient CMV seropositivity and reactivation. Blood and skin or GI T cell repertoires showed limited TRB overlap.

V was trimmed by 4 bases and J by 9 bases, leaving 13 bases between them. Per the germline V gene, CDR1 is LNHDA and CDR2 is SQIVND (reference sequence). This CDR3 spans 13 amino acids. Sampled 1 year posttransplant, controls received myeloablative marrow transplants, methotrexate and a calcineurin inhibitor. Sequencing used immunoSEQ multiplex PCR; TCRdb keeps in-frame clones, though not all of them. The sample holds more than 15,000 clones; 80% to 85% are singletons and the top ten take less than 5.5%. The genes are TRBV19 and TRBJ2-1, with D unclear. The specimen was PBMCs, collected less than 400 days after allogeneic stem cell transplant with calcineurin inhibitor and methotrexate. This sequence was found in a male patient in his late teens or twenties who received an allogeneic stem cell transplant from a related donor, was CMV-positive, and had no GVHD. Some of the T cells might come from the graft donor. The CDR3 is CASSKDGWSEQFF. The CDR3 DNA reads TGTGCCAGTAGTAAGGATGGGTGGAGTGAGCAGTTCTTC.